This T cell receptor (beta chain) was documented in a study of T cell repertoires in cytomegalovirus infection. On the study more broadly: Selection of CMV epitopes for the study included recently identified HLA-C-restricted and well-studied HLA-B-restricted ones. Carrying CMV and the relevant HLA type showed in public TCR beta signatures.

Note on this clonotype: Its target is unknown.

In TCRdb, the reads were re-called with MiXCR into one record per CDR3 protein. Here the sample spans fewer than 650,000 distinct CDR3 sequences, 40% being singletons. General study results and limits: HLA-C-restricted CMV-specific TCR beta clonotypes prevailed in the ex vivo response. Individuals carrying CMV plus the relevant HLA were identified by cumulative frequency of public TCR beta families.

The CDR3 has 13 residues. V shed 2 bases and J shed 9 bases, with 11 bases lying between them. The germline V gene encodes CDR1 SGHVS and CDR2 FQNEAQ. The starting material was cultured PBMCs, obtained from culture after CMV antigen stimulation. V and J are TRBV7-8 and TRBJ2-1; no clear D gene. The source of this sequence is a human donor in good health (CMV status not recorded). Some clones in this sample may be carry-over from other donors' samples. The DNA for the CDR3 is TGTGCCAGCAGCTTACTCCTACAAACTGAGCAGTTCTTC. Translation gives CASSLLLQTEQFF.